These 9 T cell receptor beta chains originate from one sample sequenced in a study of response to subunit inactivated influenza vaccine. TCRdb reprocessed the RT-PCR reads with MiXCR, giving one entry per CDR3 protein. The data hold under 500,000 distinct CDR3 sequences, with roughly 9.7% observed a single time. Sequencing used PBMCs from blood, obtained roughly 46 days after vaccination. The origin of the receptors is a man in his fifties or sixties who received an inactivated influenza vaccine.

This clonotype has only a few counts. Written as DNA, the CDR3 is TGCAGTGCTAGACGGGAGTCGGCCTACGAGCAGTACTTC. This sequence encodes CSARRESAYEQYF. The chain uses TRBV20-1 and TRBJ2-7; possibly TRBD2 for D (6 bases). Germline V gives CDR1 DFQATT, CDR2 SNEGSKA (reference sequence). The CDR3 runs to 13 residues. V was trimmed by 2 bases and J by 2 bases, leaving 10 bases between them.

This clonotype came up many times. The V and J genes are TRBV12-3 or TRBV12-4 and TRBJ1-1, with TRBD1 matching 8 bases. CDR3 length: 13 residues. After removal of 6 bases from V and 3 bases from J, the junction contained 3 bases not matched to a gene. CDR3 loop: CASRGQGDTEAFF. The CDR3, as DNA: TGTGCCAGCAGAGGACAGGGAGACACTGAAGCTTTCTTT.

This clonotype was detected many times. J is TRBJ2-3 and V is TRBV7-2; D is ambiguous. Between the trimmed V and J ends, which lost 1 base and 2 bases, there was a span of 1 base. Germline V gives CDR1 SGHTA, CDR2 FQGNSA. The CDR3 contains 12 residues. CDR3 nucleotides: TGTGCCAGCAGCTTAGACACAGATACGCAGTATTTT. Translating it yields CASSLDTDTQYF.

This clonotype was found a few times. The rearrangement uses TRBV6-5 and TRBJ2-1; 8 nucleotides agree with TRBD2. The V gene's germline CDR1 is MNHEY and CDR2 SVGAGI. Trimming removed 2 bases from V and 7 bases from J; junction bases left unmatched: 7. The CDR3 contains 15 residues. This CDR3 is CASSYEVSGVNEQFF. CDR3 sequence (DNA): TGTGCCAGCAGTTACGAGGTTAGCGGGGTTAATGAGCAGTTCTTC.

This clonotype was counted between two and nine times. The chain joins TRBV24-1 to TRBJ1-2; a weak D match, TRBD1 (6 bases). The CDR3 has 14 amino acids. The germline gives CDR1 KGHDR, CDR2 SFDVKD. Trimming took off 6 bases at V and 3 bases at J, with 13 bases between the two ends. CDR3 amino acids: CATSITGLDYGYTF. DNA of the CDR3: TGTGCCACCAGTATTACAGGGTTGGACTATGGCTACACCTTC.

This clonotype was picked up a small number of times. V gene TRBV5-1 combines with J gene TRBJ2-7, with D uncertain. Germline assignment: CDR1 SGHRS and CDR2 YFSETQ. The V gene lost 4 bases and the J gene lost 2 bases, with 13 bases spanning the gap. This CDR3 contains 14 residues. This chain's CDR3 is CASSRSDGPYEQYF. The CDR3 DNA reads as TGCGCCAGCAGCAGGTCCGACGGCCCCTACGAGCAGTACTTC. Full variable domain (rest looked up from reference TRBV5-1 and TRBJ2-7): KAGVTQTPRYLIKTRGQQVTLSCSPISGHRSVSWYQQTPGQGLQFLFEYFSETQRNKGNFPGRFSGRQFSNSRSEMNVSTLELGDSALYLCASSRSDGPYEQYFGPGTRLTVT.

The V and J genes are TRBV24-1 and TRBJ2-7, with 11 nucleotides matching TRBD2. The CDR3 has 18 amino acids. From germline, CDR1 is KGHDR and CDR2 SFDVKD. V shed 0 bases and J 2 bases; nucleotides not matched to a gene: 8. This chain's CDR3 is CATSDLFRTSGSAYEQYF. For the CDR3, the DNA is TGTGCCACCAGTGATTTGTTCAGGACTAGCGGGTCTGCCTACGAGCAGTACTTC.

This clonotype was seen only a few times. The chain is built from TRBV12-3 or TRBV12-4 and TRBJ2-3; D is possibly TRBD1 or TRBD2 (5 bases each). CDR3 length: 12 residues. Deletions cut 10 bases from V and 8 bases from J, with 16 bases between. This chain's CDR3 is CANSRAGGTQYF. As DNA, the CDR3 is TGTGCCAACTCCAGGGCTGGGGGTACGCAGTATTTT.

This chain links TRBV10-2 with TRBJ1-3, with D tentatively TRBD1 (5 bases). The CDR3 covers 14 residues. V lost 5 bases, J lost 2 bases, and 10 bases lay in between. Germline assignment: CDR1 WSHSY and CDR2 SAAADI. The CDR3 DNA is TGCGCCAGCAGTCCCGACAGTGCTGGAAACACCATATATTTT. Amino acid sequence: CASSPDSAGNTIYF.